Following are 14 T cell receptor beta chains from one sample sequenced in a study of T cell responses to AZD1222 COVID-19 vaccine. Clones were sequenced by immunoSEQ multiplex PCR, and TCRdb holds only the in-frame ones, with some missing. The sample shows under 200,000 clones, about 92% of them seen only once. The sequences come from peripheral blood, collected 28 days after the second dose of the MenACWY control vaccine. The receptor source for this set is an adult who received the MenACWY meningococcal vaccine as a control.

The genes are TRBV9 and TRBJ2-2; TRBD2 might be the D (5 bases). CDR1 is SGDLS, CDR2 YYNGEE, per germline. The CDR3 runs 16 residues. Trimming cost V 1 base and J 2 bases, with 12 bases left between them. The CDR3 region is CASSVSASQNTGELFF. The CDR3 DNA follows: TGTGCCAGCAGCGTATCCGCTAGCCAAAACACCGGGGAGCTGTTTTTT.

V usage is TRBV6-1 and J usage is TRBJ2-4, with no clear D. The germline gives CDR1 MNHNS, CDR2 SASEGT. With 3 bases removed from V and 0 bases from J, the gap between germline ends came to 9 bases. The CDR3 spans 15 residues. The CDR3 DNA is TGTGCCAGCAGTGAGTCAGATATAGCCAAAAACATTCAGTACTTC. Translated, it gives CASSESDIAKNIQYF.

The rearrangement uses TRBV27 and TRBJ1-4, with unresolved D. Trimming pared 1 base from V and 8 bases from J, leaving 5 bases between. Germline-derived CDR1 and CDR2 are MNHEY and SMNVEV (reference sequence). CDR3 length: 12 residues. CDR3 sequence: CASSLWSEKLFF. In nucleotides, the CDR3 is TGTGCCAGCAGTTTATGGTCAGAAAAACTGTTTTTT.

V and J are TRBV29-1 and TRBJ2-7; D is ambiguous. Germline lookup yields CDR1 SQVTM and CDR2 ANQGSEA. The CDR3 has 17 amino acids. The germline V and J ends were trimmed by 4 bases and 2 bases, with 24 bases remaining between them. The CDR3 protein is CSVGTPSELFTPYEQYF. The CDR3 coding sequence is TGCAGCGTTGGGACCCCCTCCGAGCTTTTTACACCCTACGAGCAGTACTTC.

The CDR3 DNA reads as TGTGCCAGCAGCTTTAGAGGGACCCAGTACTTC. Translation gives CASSFRGTQYF. V usage is TRBV7-2 and J usage is TRBJ2-5; D call uncertain. Per germline, CDR1 SGHTA and CDR2 FQGNSA. The ends were cut back, 3 bases at V and 7 bases at J, with 6 bases in the middle. This CDR3 has 11 residues.

This chain connects TRBV5-1 to TRBJ2-5, with TRBD2 identical over 14 bases. The CDR3 is 18 amino acids. Germline V CDR1 and CDR2: SGHRS, YFSETQ. Losses at the gene ends were 0 bases for V and 5 bases for J; bases not matched to a gene: 9. The CDR3 is CASSLALGTSGSTETQYF. CDR3 DNA: TGCGCCAGCAGCTTGGCCCTGGGGACTAGCGGGAGTACGGAGACCCAGTACTTC.

This rearrangement joins TRBV18 to TRBJ2-1; 8 bases match TRBD2. The junction had 11 bases not matched to a gene; V was cut back by 6 bases and J by 7 bases. The CDR3 spans 15 residues. Germline V gene sequence: CDR1 KGHSH, CDR2 LQKENI. CDR3 amino acids: CASSDSGDARNEQFF. The CDR3 region has the DNA TGTGCCAGCTCGGATAGCGGGGACGCCAGGAATGAGCAGTTCTTC.

The chain is built from TRBV28 and TRBJ1-5; TRBD1 matches at 9 bases. The CDR3 totals 16 residues. Germline V CDR1 and CDR2: MDHEN, SYDVKM. V lost 1 base, J lost 4 bases, and 5 bases stayed unmatched. The CDR3 region has the DNA TGTGCCAGCAGTTTATATCTCGGACAGGGGAATCAGCCCCAGCATTTT. Protein product: CASSLYLGQGNQPQHF.

V is TRBV7-6 and J is TRBJ2-3; 8 nucleotides match TRBD2. The trim removed 2 bases at V and 4 bases at J, leaving 5 bases unmatched. Germline V gives CDR1 SGHVS, CDR2 FNYEAQ. The CDR3 runs to 15 residues. CDR3 loop: CASSLSGSRPDTQYF. Here the CDR3 DNA reads TGTGCCAGCAGCTTAAGCGGGAGTAGGCCAGATACGCAGTATTTT.

This rearrangement joins TRBV6-6 to TRBJ2-5; the D gene is possibly TRBD1 (5 bases). The V gene lost 1 base and the J gene lost 7 bases, with 13 bases spanning the gap. The CDR3 length is 14 residues. CDR1 is MNHNY and CDR2 is SVGAGI in the germline V gene (reference sequence). The CDR3 region has the DNA TGTGCCAGCAGTTACTACAGACAGTCGGGGACCCAGTACTTC. Amino acids: CASSYYRQSGTQYF.

The V call is TRBV6-4, the J call TRBJ2-1; possible D gene TRBD1, 5 bases. Germline V gene sequence: CDR1 MRHNA, CDR2 SNTAGT. The CDR3 covers 15 residues. With 2 bases removed from V and 4 bases from J, the gap between germline ends came to 12 bases. The CDR3 DNA is TGTGCCAGCAGTGACGAGTGGGGCAGATACAATGAGCAGTTCTTC. It specifies CASSDEWGRYNEQFF.

The chain couples TRBV5-1 to TRBJ2-7, with TRBD1 identical over 9 bases. The CDR3 contains 15 residues. The germline V gene encodes CDR1 SGHRS and CDR2 YFSETQ. V trimming: 3 bases; J trimming: 0 bases; junction bases outside the gene matches: 4. In DNA, the CDR3 is TGCGCCAGCAGCTGGACAGGGGTCGCCTCCTACGAGCAGTACTTC. Amino acids: CASSWTGVASYEQYF.

The chain uses TRBV6-1 and TRBJ2-7; no firm D call. V dropped 2 bases and J dropped 0 bases, with 17 bases sitting between them. The germline V gene has CDR1 MNHNS and CDR2 SASEGT. This CDR3 comprises 17 residues. The CDR3 DNA follows: TGTGCCAGCAGTGAATACGGTTCGGCGTGGACCTCCTACGAGCAGTACTTC. The encoded protein is CASSEYGSAWTSYEQYF.

This clone has only one observation. The chain is built from TRBV24-1 and TRBJ1-5; D call uncertain. The CDR3 totals 14 residues. The ends were cut back, 0 bases at V and 4 bases at J, with 6 bases in the middle. The V gene's germline CDR1 is KGHDR and CDR2 SFDVKD. CDR3 sequence reads: CATSDLHQNQPQHF. As DNA, the CDR3 is TGTGCCACCAGTGATTTGCACCAGAATCAGCCCCAGCATTTT.